The present T cell receptor (beta chain) was sequenced within a study of breast tumors, draining lymph nodes, adjacent tissues. V shed 5 bases and J 10 bases; nucleotides not matched to a gene: 8. This CDR3 is 14 amino acids long. The germline CDR1 and CDR2 sequences are SEHNR and FQNEAQ (reference sequence). Samples came from axillary lymph nodes draining the breast cancer. About this clonotype: What it recognizes is unknown.

Study results and caveats: Tumor and nontumor repertoires were significantly more similar in luminal-like than in basal-like breast cancer.

TCRdb independently ran MiXCR on the multiplex PCR reads; one entry per CDR3 protein. The table has approximately 210,000 distinct CDR3 sequences, roughly 30% seen once; the top ten hold approximately 1.5%. This rearrangement joins TRBV7-9 to TRBJ1-6; 7 bases are shared with TRBD1. The source of this sequence is a female donor with breast cancer. Some clones in this sample may be carry-over from other donors' samples. Material for sequencing was axillary lymph node tissue. DNA for the CDR3: TGTGCCAGCAGCCAAACAGGGGTAGCCTCACCCCTCCACTTT. It translates to CASSQTGVASPLHF.